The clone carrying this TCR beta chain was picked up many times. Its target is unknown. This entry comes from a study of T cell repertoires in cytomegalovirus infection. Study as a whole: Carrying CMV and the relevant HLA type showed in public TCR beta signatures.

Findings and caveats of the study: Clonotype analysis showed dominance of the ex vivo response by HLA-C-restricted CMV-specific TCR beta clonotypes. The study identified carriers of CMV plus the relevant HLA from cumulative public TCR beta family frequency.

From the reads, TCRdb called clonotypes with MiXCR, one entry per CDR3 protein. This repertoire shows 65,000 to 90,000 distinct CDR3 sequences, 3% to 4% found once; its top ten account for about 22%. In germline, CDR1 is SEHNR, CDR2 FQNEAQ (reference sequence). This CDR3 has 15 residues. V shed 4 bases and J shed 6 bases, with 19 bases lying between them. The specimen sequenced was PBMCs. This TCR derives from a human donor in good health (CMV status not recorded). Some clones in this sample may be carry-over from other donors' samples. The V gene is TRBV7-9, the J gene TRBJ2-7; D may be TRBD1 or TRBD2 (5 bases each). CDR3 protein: CASSSFSGRLSEQYF. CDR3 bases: TGTGCCAGCAGCTCCTTTTCGGGACGGCTCTCCGAGCAGTACTTC.